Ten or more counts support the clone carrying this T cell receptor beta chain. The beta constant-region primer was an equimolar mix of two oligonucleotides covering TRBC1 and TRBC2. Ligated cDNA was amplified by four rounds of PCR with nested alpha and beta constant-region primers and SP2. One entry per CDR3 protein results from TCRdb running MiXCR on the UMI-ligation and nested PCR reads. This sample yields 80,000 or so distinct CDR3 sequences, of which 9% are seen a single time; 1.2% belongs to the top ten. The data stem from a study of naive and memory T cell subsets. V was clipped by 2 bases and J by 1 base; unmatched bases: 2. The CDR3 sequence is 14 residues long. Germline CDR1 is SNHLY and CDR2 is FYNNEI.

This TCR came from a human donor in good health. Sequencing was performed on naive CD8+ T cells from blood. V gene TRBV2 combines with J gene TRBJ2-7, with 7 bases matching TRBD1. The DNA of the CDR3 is TGTGCCAGCAGTGAAAGGGACAGTTCCTACGAGCAGTACTTC. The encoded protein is CASSERDSSYEQYF.